This TCR beta chain came from a study of T-cell memory formation after mild COVID-19. Study details: The two donors had largely donor-specific TCR clusters. Study findings and constraints: Among CD4+ contracting clones, most were CM and EM, and CD8+ ones EMRA. Pre-infection memory contained some responding clones, which suggested that cross-reactive memory had joined.

5'RACE, which relied on constant-segment primers, yielded TCR alpha and TCR beta cDNA libraries carrying sample barcodes and UMIs. Using its own MiXCR run on the 5' RACE reads, TCRdb lists one record per CDR3 protein. This table holds about 400,000 distinct CDR3 sequences, over 13% found once. Germline V gives CDR1 GTSNPN, CDR2 SVGIG (reference sequence). Deletions cut 1 base from V and 8 bases from J, with 11 bases between. The CDR3 length is 13 residues. This clonotype was counted between two and nine times. Antigen unknown. The clonotype was recovered from a man younger than 35 who had mild COVID-19 (a few samples of this study predate the infection). Cell type and time point are not known. Sequenced sample: PBMCs or a T cell subset sorted from them (not recorded which). This sequence joins TRBV30 and TRBJ1-4; D is unclear. DNA for the CDR3: TGTGCCTGGAGTGGGGAGGCCGGAGAAAAACTGTTTTTT. Translating gives CAWSGEAGEKLFF. Together with reference TRBV30 and TRBJ1-4, the CDR3 gives the full variable domain: SQTIHQWPATLVQPVGSPLSLECTVEGTSNPNLYWYRQAAGRGLQLLFYSVGIGQISSEVPQNLSASRPQDRQFILSSKKLLLSDSGFYLCAWSGEAGEKLFFGSGTQLSVL.